The sequence of this T cell receptor (beta chain) was determined in a study of blood T cell repertoires in COVID-19. Study details: Both acute and convalescent COVID-19 samples were obtained from the United States, Italy and Spain.

In the original processing: Amplification of reference gene primers provided the estimated nucleated cell counts. TCRdb keeps only in-frame clones here, not all; method: immunoSEQ multiplex PCR. D and trimming come from the DNA, and the V and J calls and clone size come from that table. Of approximately 670,000 clones detected, about 87% appear once; the ten largest clones hold roughly 0.25%. CDR3 length equals 15 residues. In germline, CDR1 is LGHDT, CDR2 YNNKEL (reference sequence). V lost 3 bases and J 2 bases, leaving 12 bases between the germline ends. What was sequenced was peripheral blood. The sequence was collected from a woman aged 18-30 years with acute or convalescent COVID-19. V and J are TRBV3-1 (or the pseudogene TRBV3-2) and TRBJ2-3, with D possibly being TRBD2 (6 bases). The CDR3 here is CASSQNGLHTDTQYF. CDR3 coding DNA: TGTGCCAGCAGCCAGAACGGACTACACACAGATACGCAGTATTTT.